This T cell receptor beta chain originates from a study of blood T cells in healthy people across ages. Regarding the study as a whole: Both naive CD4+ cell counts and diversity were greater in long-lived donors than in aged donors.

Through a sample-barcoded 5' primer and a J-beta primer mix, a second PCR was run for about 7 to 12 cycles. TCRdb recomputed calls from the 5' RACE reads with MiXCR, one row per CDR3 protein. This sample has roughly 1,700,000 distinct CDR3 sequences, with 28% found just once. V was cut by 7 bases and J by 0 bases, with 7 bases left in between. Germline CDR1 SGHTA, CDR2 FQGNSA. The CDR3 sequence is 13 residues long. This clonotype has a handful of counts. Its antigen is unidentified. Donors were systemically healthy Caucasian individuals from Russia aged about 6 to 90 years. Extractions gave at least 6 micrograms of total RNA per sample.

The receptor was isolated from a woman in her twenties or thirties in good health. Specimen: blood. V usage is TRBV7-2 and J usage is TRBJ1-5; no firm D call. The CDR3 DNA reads TGTGCCAGCACCGATAATAGCAATCAGCCCCAGCATTTT. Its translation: CASTDNSNQPQHF.